The following is a TCR beta chain sequence with its context. The data were obtained in a study of blood T cell repertoires in COVID-19. Measured with immunoSEQ multiplex PCR; TCRdb has only the in-frame clones, and not every one. This table has 230,000 or so clones, about 90% appearing once. V was clipped by 3 bases and J by 0 bases, with 15 bases between them. Germline values: CDR1 MGHRA, CDR2 YSYEKL. This CDR3 has 17 amino acids. The chain combines TRBV4-1 with TRBJ2-1, with D possibly matching TRBD2 (6 bases). Sequencing used peripheral blood. The clonotype was recovered from a man between 35 and 55 years old with active or convalescent COVID-19. The CDR3, as DNA: TGCGCCAGCAGCCATGGTTTCCCCGGGAGCTCCTACAATGAGCAGTTCTTC. This translates into CASSHGFPGSSYNEQFF.